This section outlines one T cell receptor (beta chain) sequence together with its context. Its antigen remains unknown. The data originate from a study of identifying expanded T cells in peripheral blood. Some clones are missing from TCRdb's copy, which holds only in-frame ones; the method was immunoSEQ multiplex PCR. The repertoire has about 100,000 clones, around nine tenths of them found once; the top ten carry around 15%. Overall study results and limits: About 1.2 clones differed between technical replicates, versus roughly 17 and 20 over time.

During the collection period, no donor immune events like infections were recorded. The CDR3 is 15 residues long. Looked up from germline, CDR1 is SGDLS and CDR2 is YYNGEE. After removal of 0 bases from V and 3 bases from J, the junction contained 6 bases not matched to a gene. The source material was blood. The rearrangement links TRBV9 to TRBJ2-7; 7 nucleotides line up with TRBD2. This clonotype was sampled from a person between 18 and 75 years old in good health. CDR3 protein: CASSVGGGGLYEQYF. CDR3 in DNA: TGTGCCAGCAGCGTAGGTGGCGGGGGTCTCTACGAGCAGTACTTC.